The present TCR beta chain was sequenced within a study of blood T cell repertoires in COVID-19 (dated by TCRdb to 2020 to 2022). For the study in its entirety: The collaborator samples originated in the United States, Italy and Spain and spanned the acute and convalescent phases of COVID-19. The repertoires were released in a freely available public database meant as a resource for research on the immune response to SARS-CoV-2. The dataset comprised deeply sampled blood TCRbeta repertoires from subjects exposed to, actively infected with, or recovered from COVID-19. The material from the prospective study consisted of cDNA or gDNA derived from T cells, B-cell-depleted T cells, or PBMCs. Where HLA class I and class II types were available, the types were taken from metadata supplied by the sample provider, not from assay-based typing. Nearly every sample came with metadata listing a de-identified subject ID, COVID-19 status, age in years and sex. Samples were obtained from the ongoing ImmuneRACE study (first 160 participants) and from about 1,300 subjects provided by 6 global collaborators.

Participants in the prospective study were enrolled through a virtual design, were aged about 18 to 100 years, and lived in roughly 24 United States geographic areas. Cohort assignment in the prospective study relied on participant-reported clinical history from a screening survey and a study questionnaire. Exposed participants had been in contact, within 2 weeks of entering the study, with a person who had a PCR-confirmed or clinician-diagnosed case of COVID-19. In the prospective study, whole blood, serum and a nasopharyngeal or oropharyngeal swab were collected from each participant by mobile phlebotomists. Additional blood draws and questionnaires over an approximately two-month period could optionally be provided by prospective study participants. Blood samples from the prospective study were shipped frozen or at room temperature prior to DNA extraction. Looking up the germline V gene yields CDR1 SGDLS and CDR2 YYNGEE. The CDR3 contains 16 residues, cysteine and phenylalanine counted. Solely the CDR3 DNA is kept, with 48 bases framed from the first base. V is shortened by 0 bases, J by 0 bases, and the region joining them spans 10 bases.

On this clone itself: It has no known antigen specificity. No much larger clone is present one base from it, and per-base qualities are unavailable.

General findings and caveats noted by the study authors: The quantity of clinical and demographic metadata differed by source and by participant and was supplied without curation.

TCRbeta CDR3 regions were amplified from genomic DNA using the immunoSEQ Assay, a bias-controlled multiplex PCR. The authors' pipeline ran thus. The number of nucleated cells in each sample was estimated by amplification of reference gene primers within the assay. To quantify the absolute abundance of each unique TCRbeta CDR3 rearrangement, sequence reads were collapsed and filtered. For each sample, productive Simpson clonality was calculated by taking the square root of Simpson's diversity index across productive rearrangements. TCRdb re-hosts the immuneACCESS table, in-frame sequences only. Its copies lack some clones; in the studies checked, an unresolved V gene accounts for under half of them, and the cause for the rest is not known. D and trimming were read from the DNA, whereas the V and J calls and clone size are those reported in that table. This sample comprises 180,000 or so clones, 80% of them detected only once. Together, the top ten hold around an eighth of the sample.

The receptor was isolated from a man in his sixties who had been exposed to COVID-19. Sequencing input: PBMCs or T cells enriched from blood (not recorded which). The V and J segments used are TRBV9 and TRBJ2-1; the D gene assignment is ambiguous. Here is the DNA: TGTGCCAGCAGCGTAGACGAGGTCCGCTCCTACAATGAGCAGTTCTTC. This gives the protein CASSVDEVRSYNEQFF.